This TCR beta chain was observed in a study of blood T cell repertoires in COVID-19. Profiled with immunoSEQ multiplex PCR; TCRdb holds only in-frame clones, not every one. The data hold approximately 140,000 clones, with roughly nine tenths observed a single time. This clone has more than one count but fewer than ten. Sequencing input: peripheral blood. This TCR came from a young man with COVID-19, enrolled during active disease.

CDR3 in DNA: TGTGCCAGCAGCTTTGGTAGGGGCTCAAGAGAGCAGTACTTC. As protein: CASSFGRGSREQYF. The chain couples TRBV5-5 to TRBJ2-7; D perhaps matches TRBD1 (5 bases). CDR3 length: 14 amino acids. CDR1 and CDR2 from the germline V gene are SGHKS and YYEKEE (reference sequence). V was pared by 2 bases and J by 7 bases, with 16 bases between.